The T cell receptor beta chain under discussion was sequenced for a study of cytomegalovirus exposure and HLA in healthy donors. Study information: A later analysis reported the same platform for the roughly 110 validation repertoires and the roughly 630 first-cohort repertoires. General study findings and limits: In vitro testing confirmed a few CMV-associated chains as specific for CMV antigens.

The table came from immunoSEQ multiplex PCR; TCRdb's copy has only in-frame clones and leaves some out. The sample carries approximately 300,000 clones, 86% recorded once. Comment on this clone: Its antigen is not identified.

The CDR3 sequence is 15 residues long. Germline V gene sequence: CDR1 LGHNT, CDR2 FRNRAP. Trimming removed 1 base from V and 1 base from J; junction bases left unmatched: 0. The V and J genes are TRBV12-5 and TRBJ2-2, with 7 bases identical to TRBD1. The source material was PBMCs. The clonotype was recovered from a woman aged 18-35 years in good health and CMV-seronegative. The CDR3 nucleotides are TGTGCTAGTGGTTTGGGACAGGGGAACACCGGGGAGCTGTTTTTT. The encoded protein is CASGLGQGNTGELFF.